This TCR beta chain came from a study of shared clonotypes between healthy human individuals. On the study more broadly: A donor's plate count was three for CD4 naive and three for CD4 memory; CD8 naive had two and CD8 memory one.

Each subset's genomic DNA was split evenly across several immunoSEQ plates. Per the original methods: Junction-only sequences without quality scores were provided by ImmunoSEQ, so filtering was different. The data were produced by immunoSEQ multiplex PCR, yet TCRdb's version contains in-frame clones alone and is incomplete. V and J calls plus clone size are reproduced from that table; the DNA served to infer D and trimming. The sample contains about a million clones, approximately 70% of which appear only once. This CDR3 contains 16 residues. Germline V gene lookup returns CDR1 SGHTA and CDR2 FQGNSA. V shed 5 bases, J shed 0 bases, and the junction held 10 bases outside the gene matches.

This chain uses TRBV7-2 with TRBJ2-7; TRBD1 agrees at 7 bases. Sequenced sample: memory CD4+ T cells sorted from blood. Stated subset: CD45RA-negative fraction. This TCR was recovered from a young man in good health. The CDR3 DNA sequence: TGTGCCAGCAGCCCACGACAGGGTGGGGACTCCTACGAGCAGTACTTC. It encodes CASSPRQGGDSYEQYF.